This paragraph covers one T cell receptor beta chain sequence. Its specific antigen is unknown. No per-base quality is available; no much larger clone lies one base away. RNA was extracted using the RNeasy kit, and roughly 0.5 to 1 microgram was reverse transcribed with random hexamers. The immunoSEQ multiplex PCR assay, covering 54 Vbeta and 13 Jbeta segments, was used to amplify TCR beta CDR3 regions. To correct PCR amplification bias, a synthetic template baseline was used for both primer optimization and computational correction. Concerning the study's data processing: Reads were annotated to V, D and J genes per IMGT and analyzed with immunoSEQ Analyzer, keeping only productive sequences. Clonality was calculated as one minus the Shannon entropy normalized by log2 of the number of productive unique sequences. For each patient and control, public and private clones were evaluated among the 100 most prevalent clones. A clone was defined as Susac-specific if it was absent from the healthy and MS cohorts, from about 1,100 published viral clones and from other ImmuneACCESS disease sequences. The raw public reads went through TCRdb reprocessing: fastp at Q25, MiXCR clone calling, in-frame beta chains kept. Rows with a matching CDR3 protein are joined into one entry that keeps the most common DNA and genes. TCRdb, not the authors, supplied the V and J calls. This sample gives about 190,000 distinct CDR3 sequences in total; 95% of them show up just once. About 0.15% of the sample is in the top ten clones.

Including the terminal cysteine and phenylalanine, the CDR3 comprises 13 residues. The CDR3 DNA has 39 bases and is translated from base 1. Based on the germline V gene (reference sequence), the CDR1 and CDR2 sequences are LNHDA and SQIVND. Relative to germline, V is missing 6 bases and J is missing 5 bases, with 5 bases of the junction outside any gene match. This sample is drawn from a study of CD8 T cells in Susac syndrome (dated by TCRdb to between 2018 and 2021). At the level of the whole study: Among the Susac syndrome patients who were sequenced, clinically active disease was present in more than 5 and clinical remission was observed in roughly eight. Susac syndrome patients were therapy-naive, on corticosteroids (some also receiving IVIg), or on IVIg alone at blood withdrawal. The study used repertoire sequencing to test whether antigen drove CD8+ T cell activation and differentiation in Susac syndrome. CD8+ T cell repertoire clonality was compared between about a dozen healthy donors, approximately 14 Susac syndrome patients and around 16 multiple sclerosis patients. The investigation overall reported the following: The number of individuals in the TCR sequencing and HLA analysis was recognized as being relatively small. Clonal expansion was observed in Susac syndrome CD8+ repertoires, with the highest expansion in CD8+ TEMRA cells and greater expansion in clinically active than in remitting patients. Looking at Susac-specific public clones, the researchers identified roughly 17 in the total CD8+ repertoire and roughly 5 in the CD8+ TEMRA repertoire.

Peripheral blood CD8+ and CD4+ T cells from healthy donors, Susac syndrome patients and multiple sclerosis patients were profiled using high-throughput TCR beta sequencing. Susac syndrome patients met recently defined diagnostic criteria for definite or probable disease. Bulk CD8+ and CD4+ T cells were purified by magnetic negative isolation, whereas CD8+ TEMRA cells were enriched by FACS. Blood was collected in EDTA tubes and processed within 24 hours, with PBMCs isolated through density gradient centrifugation. PBMCs destined for TCR sequencing were cryopreserved in liquid nitrogen and later thawed in a 37 °C water bath. Purity of sorted or isolated CD4+, CD8+ and CD8+ TEMRA cells was at least 90%.

The TCR sequence derives from a human donor with Susac syndrome. Specimen: CD8+ T cells from PBMCs. In this chain, TRBV19 is recombined with TRBJ2-3; 7 bases in the middle match TRBD1. The DNA is as follows: TGTGCCAGTAGCCACTACAGGGGAGATACGCAGTATTTT. Translation gives CASSHYRGDTQYF. When the CDR3 is completed using the reference TRBV19 and TRBJ2-3 genes on either side, the full variable domain is DGGITQSPKYLFRKEGQNVTLSCEQNLNHDAMYWYRQDPGQGLRLIYYSQIVNDFQKGDIAEGYSVSREKKESFPLTVTSAQKNPTAFYLCASSHYRGDTQYFGPGTRLTVL.